This T cell receptor beta chain was recorded in a study of T cells in tumors after PD-1 blockade. The overall study: A subset received ongoing vismodegib 150 mg daily alongside anti-PD-1 therapy.

General study findings and limits: Some novel exhausted tumor clones appeared in pre-treatment blood, suggesting peripheral recruitment.

Concerning this clone: Antigen unknown.

Sequencing used immunoSEQ multiplex PCR; TCRdb keeps in-frame clones, though not all of them. The table has roughly 59,000 clones, around 77% seen once; the top ten hold roughly an eighth. The source of this sequence is a human donor with basal cell carcinoma. Specimen: PBMCs, collected before anti-PD-1 treatment.

For the CDR3, the DNA is TGTGCCAGCAGCCGCCGGACAGGGGACGGCTACACCTTC. Protein sequence: CASSRRTGDGYTF. This chain joins TRBV6-4 and TRBJ1-2, with 9 bases identical to TRBD1. CDR1 MRHNA and CDR2 SNTAGT come from the germline V gene. The CDR3 runs to 13 residues. J lost 8 bases, V lost 6 bases, and 7 bases had no gene match.